The rows below give T cell receptor beta chains drawn from one sample of a study of T-cell reconstitution after alpha-beta-depleted transplantation in children. Via MiXCR, TCRdb re-called the PCR reads, giving one row per CDR3 protein. Of some 840,000 distinct CDR3 sequences listed, 15% to 20% were seen once; the top ten hold under 6%. Sequenced here: PBMCs, mostly from graft donor cells, sampled 360 days after TCRalphabeta/CD19-depleted stem cell transplant. These TCRs come from a male patient younger than 18 who had a stem cell transplant for acute lymphoblastic leukemia, so the T cells may come from the graft donor. Both conserved end residues are part of each CDR3. The D gene is left open where the match is weak. Size tells how often a clone was seen (once, few, many) or the class of an expanded clone, and some rows leave it out.

clone size: once
V gene: TRBV7-3
J gene: TRBJ2-1
D gene: TRBD2
CDR3 DNA: TGTGCCAGCAGCTTAACGGGGCTAGCGGGAGGGATCTCCTACAATGAGCAGTTCTTC
CDR3 protein: CASSLTGLAGGISYNEQFF

clone size: few
V gene: TRBV11-2
J gene: TRBJ2-3
D gene: NA
CDR3 DNA: TGTGCCAGCAGCTTAGTGGGCCTTGGGGATACGCAGTATTTT
CDR3 protein: CASSLVGLGDTQYF

clone size: many
V gene: TRBV12-3/TRBV12-4
J gene: TRBJ2-2
D gene: NA
CDR3 DNA: TGTGCCAGCAGGATTCAGGTCACCGGGGAGCTGTTTTTT
CDR3 protein: CASRIQVTGELFF

clone size: NA
V gene: TRBV3-1
J gene: TRBJ2-3
D gene: TRBD2
CDR3 DNA: TGTGCCAGCAGCCAAGAACCTTTAGCGGGAGTGAAGGATACGCAGTATTTT
CDR3 protein: CASSQEPLAGVKDTQYF

clone size: NA
V gene: TRBV20-1
J gene: TRBJ1-6
D gene: NA
CDR3 DNA: TGCAGTGCGTCAGGGAGCTCCTATAATTCACCCCTCCACTTT
CDR3 protein: CSASGSSYNSPLHF

clone size: few
V gene: TRBV2
J gene: TRBJ2-5
D gene: NA
CDR3 DNA: TGTGCCAGCAGTGAATCAAGCTTAGGATGGGGGATTGAAGAGACCCAGTACTTC
CDR3 protein: CASSESSLGWGIEETQYF

clone size: few
V gene: TRBV10-2
J gene: TRBJ1-2
D gene: NA
CDR3 DNA: TGCGCCAGCAGTGGAGGGATCGGCTACACCTTC
CDR3 protein: CASSGGIGYTF

clone size: NA
V gene: TRBV12-3/TRBV12-4
J gene: TRBJ2-4
D gene: NA
CDR3 DNA: TGTGCCAGCAGTTTCTGGCAGGGAATAAACATTCAGTACTTC
CDR3 protein: CASSFWQGINIQYF

clone size: NA
V gene: TRBV29-1
J gene: TRBJ2-5
D gene: NA
CDR3 DNA: TGCAGCGTTCACTTTACTCAGGGGAGCGAGACCCAGTACTTC
CDR3 protein: CSVHFTQGSETQYF

clone size: few
V gene: TRBV7-8
J gene: TRBJ1-1
D gene: NA
CDR3 DNA: TGTGCCAGCACCCCCTCAGGTCCCGTTCTGAACACTGAAGCTTTCTTT
CDR3 protein: CASTPSGPVLNTEAFF

clone size: NA
V gene: TRBV6-5
J gene: TRBJ1-1
D gene: NA
CDR3 DNA: TGTGCCAGCAGTTACTCGACTTGGACGAACACTGAAGCTTTCTTT
CDR3 protein: CASSYSTWTNTEAFF

clone size: NA
V gene: TRBV4-2
J gene: TRBJ2-3
D gene: NA
CDR3 DNA: TGTGCCAGCAGCCGCCAAATTCCGGATACGCAGTATTTT
CDR3 protein: CASSRQIPDTQYF

clone size: NA
V gene: TRBV30
J gene: TRBJ2-1
D gene: NA
CDR3 DNA: TGTGCCTGGACTTGGCACGATGAGCAGTTCTTC
CDR3 protein: CAWTWHDEQFF

clone size: NA
V gene: TRBV4-1
J gene: TRBJ2-3
D gene: NA
CDR3 DNA: TGCGCCAGCAGCCATCGCGCGGATACGCAGTATTTT
CDR3 protein: CASSHRADTQYF

clone size: many
V gene: TRBV24-1
J gene: TRBJ2-1
D gene: NA
CDR3 DNA: TGTGCCACCCGCGACAGTTCCTACAATGAGCAGTTCTTC
CDR3 protein: CATRDSSYNEQFF

clone size: few
V gene: TRBV4-1
J gene: TRBJ2-3
D gene: NA
CDR3 DNA: TGCGCCAGCAGCCAACCAGCGGTTAGCACAGATACGCAGTATTTT
CDR3 protein: CASSQPAVSTDTQYF

clone size: NA
V gene: TRBV14
J gene: TRBJ2-3
D gene: TRBD2
CDR3 DNA: TGTGCCAGCAGCCGTGGGGGGGAAGGCGCAGATACGCAGTATTTT
CDR3 protein: CASSRGGEGADTQYF

clone size: few
V gene: TRBV5-5
J gene: TRBJ1-3
D gene: NA
CDR3 DNA: TGTGCCAGCAGCTTGCAAGGGGATAAAAACACCATATATTTT
CDR3 protein: CASSLQGDKNTIYF

clone size: many
V gene: TRBV5-1
J gene: TRBJ2-1
D gene: TRBD2
CDR3 DNA: TGCGCCAGCAGCTTGGCCGGGGGGTTAGGGTCCTACAATGAGCAGTTCTTC
CDR3 protein: CASSLAGGLGSYNEQFF

clone size: NA
V gene: TRBV7-2
J gene: TRBJ2-1
D gene: NA
CDR3 DNA: TGTGCCAGCAGCTTAGCCCCCCGCTCCTACAATGAGCAGTTCTTC
CDR3 protein: CASSLAPRSYNEQFF

clone size: NA
V gene: TRBV4-2
J gene: TRBJ2-7
D gene: NA
CDR3 DNA: TGTGCCAGCAGCCCTGCTCTCAGGGACGAGCAGTACTTC
CDR3 protein: CASSPALRDEQYF

clone size: NA
V gene: TRBV7-9
J gene: TRBJ2-2
D gene: TRBD2
CDR3 DNA: TGTGCCAGCAGCCACGTGAAGGATAGCGGGTACACCGGGGAGCTGTTTTTT
CDR3 protein: CASSHVKDSGYTGELFF